The present TCR beta chain was sequenced within a study of blood T cells in healthy people across ages. This clonotype was counted between two and nine times. Antigen unknown. The CDR3 spans 15 residues. V lost 3 bases, J lost 2 bases, and 14 bases lay in between. Germline-derived CDR1 and CDR2 are MGHRA and YSYEKL. The use of a sample-barcoded 5' primer and a J-beta primer mix characterized a second PCR of roughly 6 to 11 cycles. Sequencing recovered at least 3 million CDR3-containing paired-end reads from each sample. TCRdb reprocessed the 5' RACE reads via MiXCR and lists one record per CDR3 protein. The top ten hold more than 3% of the sample, which has some 800,000 distinct CDR3 sequences, about 25% seen once. Regarding the study as a whole: With naive T cell percentage, TCR beta diversity showed a strong correlation.

The same data also went into a second study, on T cells of mothers and their children. Per that paper: A few healthy Caucasian mothers gave samples, and so did their six children. Regardless of relatedness, pairs show thymic selection shaping TCR recombination output in a similar manner.

This receptor was taken from a boy aged 5 to 17 in good health. Sequenced input: blood. This chain joins TRBV4-1 and TRBJ2-7; D may be TRBD1 (5 bases). In nucleotides, the CDR3 is TGCGCCAGCAGCCAGCTATTGACAGTAACCTACGAGCAGTACTTC. Its translation is CASSQLLTVTYEQYF.